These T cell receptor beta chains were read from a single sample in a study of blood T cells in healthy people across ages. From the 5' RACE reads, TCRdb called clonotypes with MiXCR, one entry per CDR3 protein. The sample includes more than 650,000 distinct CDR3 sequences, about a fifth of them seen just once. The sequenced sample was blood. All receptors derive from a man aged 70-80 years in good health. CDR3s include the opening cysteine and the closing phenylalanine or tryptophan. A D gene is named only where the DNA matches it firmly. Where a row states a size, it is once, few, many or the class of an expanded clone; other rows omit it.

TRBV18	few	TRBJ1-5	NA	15	TGTGCCAGCTCACCACAAGGGGTTAGCAATCAGCCCCAGCATTTT	CASSPQGVSNQPQHF
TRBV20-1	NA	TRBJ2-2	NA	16	TGCAGTGCTAGAGGGCAGGGGTATTGGAACACCGGGGAGCTGTTTTTT	CSARGQGYWNTGELFF
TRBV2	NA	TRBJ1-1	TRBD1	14	TGTGCCAGCACCCGAAACAGGGGGTACACTGAAGCTTTCTTT	CASTRNRGYTEAFF
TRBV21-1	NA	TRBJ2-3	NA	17	TGTGCCAGCAGCAGGACGCGGACAGCCGACTTTGGGGATACGCAGTATTTT	CASSRTRTADFGDTQYF
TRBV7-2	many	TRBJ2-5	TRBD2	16	TGTGCCAGCAGCTCCACTAGCGGGGGGGGAGGAGAGACCCAGTACTTC	CASSSTSGGGGETQYF
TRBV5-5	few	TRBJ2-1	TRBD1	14	TGTGCCAGCAGCCCAAGGGACAGGGCGAGTGAGCAGTTCTTC	CASSPRDRASEQFF
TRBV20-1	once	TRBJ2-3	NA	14	TGCAGTGCATCCCGGGGTGGCACCACAGATACGCAGTATTTT	CSASRGGTTDTQYF
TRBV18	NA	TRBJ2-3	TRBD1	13	TGTGCCAGCATGCAGGGGGCCGGTGATGCGCAGTATTTT	CASMQGAGDAQYF
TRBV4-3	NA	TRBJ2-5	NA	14	TGCGCCAGCAGCCAAGATGGTCGCACGGGGACCCAGTACTTC	CASSQDGRTGTQYF
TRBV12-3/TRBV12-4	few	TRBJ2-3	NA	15	TGTGCCAGCACCGTGTGGGGGACCGGCACAGATACGCAGTATTTT	CASTVWGTGTDTQYF
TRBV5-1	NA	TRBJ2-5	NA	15	TGCGCCAGCAGCTTGGCCATGTCCGGAATAGAGACCCAGTACTTC	CASSLAMSGIETQYF
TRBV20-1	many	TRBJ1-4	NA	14	TGCAGTGTTCGCAGGGGTGCAACTAATGAAAAACTGTTTTTT	CSVRRGATNEKLFF
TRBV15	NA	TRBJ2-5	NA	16	TGTGCCACCAGCAGGGAATTTCAGGGAACAGGGGAGACCCAGTACTTC	CATSREFQGTGETQYF
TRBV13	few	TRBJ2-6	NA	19	TGTGCCAGCAGCTCACGTCCGGGACAAAGCCCCTCTGGGGCCAACGTCCTGACTTTC	CASSSRPGQSPSGANVLTF
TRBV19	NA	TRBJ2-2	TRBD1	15	TGTGCCAGTACCGACAGGGGGCCGGACACCGGGGAGCTGTTTTTT	CASTDRGPDTGELFF
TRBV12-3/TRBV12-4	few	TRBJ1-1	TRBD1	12	TGTGCCAGCAGTCGAGGACAGGGAGAAGCTTTCTTT	CASSRGQGEAFF
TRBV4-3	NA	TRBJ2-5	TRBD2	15	TGCGCCAGCAGCCCCGGACTAGCGGGACGCGAGACCCAGTACTTC	CASSPGLAGRETQYF
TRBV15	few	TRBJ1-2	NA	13	TGTGCCACCAGCAGAACCGGGCTCTATGGCTACACCTTC	CATSRTGLYGYTF
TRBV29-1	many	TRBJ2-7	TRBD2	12	TGCAGCGTGCTAGCGGGGGGGGACGAGCAGTACTTC	CSVLAGGDEQYF
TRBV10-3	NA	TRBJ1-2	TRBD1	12	TGTGCCGTACAGGGGCGGGACTATGGCTACACCTTC	CAVQGRDYGYTF
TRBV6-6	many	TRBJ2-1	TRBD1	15	TGTGCCAGCAGTTACGGACAGGGGTCAAACAATGAGCAGTTCTTC	CASSYGQGSNNEQFF
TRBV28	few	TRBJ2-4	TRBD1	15	TGTGCCAGCAGATCGACAGGGTCTGGCGAAAACATTCAGTACTTC	CASRSTGSGENIQYF
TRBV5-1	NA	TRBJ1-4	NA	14	TGCGCCAGCAGCCTCCGGGGCGCCTGGGAAAAACTGTTTTTT	CASSLRGAWEKLFF
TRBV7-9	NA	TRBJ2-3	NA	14	TGTGCCAGCAGCGACAGTGGGGCCCGGGATACGCAGTATTTT	CASSDSGARDTQYF
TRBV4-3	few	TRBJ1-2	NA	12	TGCGCCAGCAGCCAAGGGGCGGGGGACGACACCTTC	CASSQGAGDDTF
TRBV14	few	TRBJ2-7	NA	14	TGTGCCAGCAGCTCCCCGGGGAACCTCTACGAGCAGTACTTC	CASSSPGNLYEQYF
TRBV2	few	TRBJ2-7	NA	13	TGTGCCAGCAGTCGGGACAAAATAGGCGAGCAGTACTTC	CASSRDKIGEQYF
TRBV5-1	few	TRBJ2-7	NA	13	TGCGCCAGCAGCCCCCTGTTGGGGGACGAGCAGTACTTC	CASSPLLGDEQYF
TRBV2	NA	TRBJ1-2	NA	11	TGTGCCAGCTTCCGGCCCGGGGGCTACACCTTC	CASFRPGGYTF
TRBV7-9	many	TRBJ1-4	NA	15	TGTGCCAGCAGCTCGGATCGACAGAATAATGAAAAACTGTTTTTT	CASSSDRQNNEKLFF
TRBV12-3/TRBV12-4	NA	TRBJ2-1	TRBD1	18	TGTGCCAGCAGTTTGGGTAGGGTAGGCCAGGGGGCGCGGGATGAGCAGTTCTTC	CASSLGRVGQGARDEQFF
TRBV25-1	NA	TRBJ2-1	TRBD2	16	TGTGCCAGCAGTGGTCTAGCGGGAGTGTTATCGTTAGAGCAGTTCTTC	CASSGLAGVLSLEQFF
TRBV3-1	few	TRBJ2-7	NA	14	TGTGCCAGCAGCCAAGGGGGGATCCAATACGAGCAGTACTTC	CASSQGGIQYEQYF
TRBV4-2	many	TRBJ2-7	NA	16	TGTGCCAGCAGCCTCAATCTCGGGGATAGGAGCTACGAGCAGTACTTC	CASSLNLGDRSYEQYF
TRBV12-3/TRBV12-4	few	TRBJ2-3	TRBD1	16	TGTGCCAGCAGTTCCCACCGGACAGGCAACACAGATACGCAGTATTTT	CASSSHRTGNTDTQYF
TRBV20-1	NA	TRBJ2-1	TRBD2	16	TGCAGTGCTAGCAGAGCTGGGGCTAGCGGCTACAATGAGCAGTTCTTC	CSASRAGASGYNEQFF
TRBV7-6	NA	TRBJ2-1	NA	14	TGTGCCAGCAGCTTAGCGGACGGCTACAATGAGCAGTTCTTC	CASSLADGYNEQFF
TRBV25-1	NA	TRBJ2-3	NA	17	TGTGCCAGCAGTGAAAGGCGTCGGGGGGCGTTCACAGATACGCAGTATTTT	CASSERRRGAFTDTQYF
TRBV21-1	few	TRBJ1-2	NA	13	TGTGCCAGCGTCGACAGGGGGAAGTTTGGCTACACCTTC	CASVDRGKFGYTF
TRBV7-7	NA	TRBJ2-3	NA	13	TGTGCCAGCAGTTTTGGGACCCTAGATACGCAGTATTTT	CASSFGTLDTQYF
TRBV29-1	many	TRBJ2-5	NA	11	TGCAGCGCAGGCCCCTTGGGGACCCAGTACTTC	CSAGPLGTQYF
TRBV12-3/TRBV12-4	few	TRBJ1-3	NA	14	TGTGCCAGCAGTTTCGGGGGAACTGGAAACACCATATATTTT	CASSFGGTGNTIYF